This note documents a single T cell receptor beta chain sequence. The antigen it binds to is not known. No qualities accompany the bases; no much larger clone lies one base away. Library preparation was by RACE. The sequencer was a NextSeq 500. Library preparation attached unique molecular identifiers to individual cDNA molecules for quantitative, reproducible TCR counting. For every blood RNA sample, sequencing covered both the TCR alpha and TCR beta chains. In the source study's methods: The median number of TCRs per sample was over 95,000, ranging from about 20,000 to 690,600. The Decombinator software suite was used to annotate V, J and CDR3 in the TCR reads. For the PS versus PT1 abundance plots, all samples were subsampled to the same number of TCRs (28,000). Expanded TCRs were defined as absent before sensitization and observed at least eight times at the 2-week time point. TCRdb took the public reads, trimmed them with fastp at Q25, ran MiXCR for clone calling and kept in-frame beta chains. Every entry covers one CDR3 protein and lists the most common genes and DNA from its rows. It is TCRdb's table, rather than the study itself, that gives the V and J calls and clone size. In this sample the table shows approximately 100,000 distinct CDR3 sequences, about 10% of which occur a single time. The ten largest clones capture roughly 3.5% of the sample.

This sample is part of a study of human T cells and chemical hapten exposure (dated by TCRdb to the early 2020s). Study-level background: For sensitization, 2% DPC in acetone was applied to a roughly 2 cm by roughly 2 cm area of upper inner arm skin. The mostly female patient cohort included alopecia areata with under or over 50% scalp involvement, alopecia totalis and alopecia universalis. Throughout the study period of around 24 weeks, patients also received therapeutic DPC doses to the scalp every week. Patch testing was done on the upper back using Finn chambers containing 0.01% DPC, and results were scored after 6 days according to International Contact Dermatitis Research Group standards. Blood was sampled from patients pre-sensitization (week 0) and at 2, 6 and about 24 weeks after DPC sensitization. The libraries were sequenced as a pool, and the TCR yield per sample differed mostly because of small variations in library volumes within the pool. This study followed changes in the peripheral blood TCR repertoire in vivo during primary and secondary sensitization of alopecia patients to the hapten diphenylcyclopropenone (DPC). Blood for TCR sequencing was provided by twenty-nine alopecia patients at one to four time points (pre-sensitization, 2, 6 and 24 weeks).

The sample's time point label, in plain terms: patch test 1, 2 weeks after DPC sensitization. The intended sense of this specimen's treatment or condition label: therapeutic diphenylcyclopropenone sensitization with weekly scalp DPC. Blood at each patch-test visit was drawn before the patch test was applied. Patients were eligible if aged 18 to 70, diagnosed with alopecia and judged suitable for DPC therapy, and pregnant patients were excluded. Total RNA was extracted from unfractionated whole blood that had been collected in Tempus Blood RNA tubes. The paper as a whole reports these results and caveats: No change with DPC sensitization was found in the number of TCRs above 1 in 1000 frequency, and no evidence of global repertoire structure alterations was found. Because all patients had alopecia, a presumed autoimmune disease, the immune response of the patients might differ from that of healthy individuals. The number of PT1 expanded TCRs positively correlated with patch test score, significant at thresholds 8, 16 and 32 but not 4. Compared with pre-sensitization or healthy control sets, expanded TCRs formed significantly more large CDR3 similarity clusters, which is consistent with antigen-driven responses. After repeated subsampling, changes were observed in the strength of the expansion versus patch-test correlation and in the threshold at which the correlation became significant.

This material consisted of whole blood, taken in connection with sensitization to the hapten diphenylcyclopropenone (DPC). The receptor comes from a woman aged 40 to 50 with alopecia areata. Some clones in this sample may be carry-over from other donors' samples.

DNA sequence: TGCAGCGTTGAAGGGACAAGAGGAGAAGCTTTCTTT. Translated, this gives CSVEGTRGEAFF. This chain joins TRBV29-1 to TRBJ1-1, with TRBD1 as a weak D call on 5 bases. Deletion took 1 base off V and 8 bases off J, with a span of 11 bases between the germline ends. CDR1 SQVTM and CDR2 ANQGSEA are derived from the germline V gene. The CDR3 runs 12 residues from the cysteine to the phenylalanine. Of the read, only the CDR3 DNA is kept; its 36 bases are in frame from base 1.